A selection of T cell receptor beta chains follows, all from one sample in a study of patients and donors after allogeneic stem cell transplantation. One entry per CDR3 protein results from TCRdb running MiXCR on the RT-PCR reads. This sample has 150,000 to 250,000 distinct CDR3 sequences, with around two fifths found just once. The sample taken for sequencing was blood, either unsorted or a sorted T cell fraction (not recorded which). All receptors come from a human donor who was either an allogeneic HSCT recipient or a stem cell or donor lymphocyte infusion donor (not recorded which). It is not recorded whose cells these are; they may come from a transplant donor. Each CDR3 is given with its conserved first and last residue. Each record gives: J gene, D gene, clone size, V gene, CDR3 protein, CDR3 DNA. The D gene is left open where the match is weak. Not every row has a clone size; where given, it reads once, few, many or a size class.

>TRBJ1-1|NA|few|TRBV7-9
CASSPPDRRNTEAFF
TGTGCCAGCAGCCCACCCGACAGGCGGAACACTGAAGCTTTCTTT
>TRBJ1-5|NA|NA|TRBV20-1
CSASRQWQPQHF
TGCAGTGCTAGTCGGCAGTGGCAGCCCCAGCATTTT
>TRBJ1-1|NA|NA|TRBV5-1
CASSLDPQGRDEAFF
TGCGCCAGCAGCTTGGACCCCCAGGGGAGAGATGAAGCTTTCTTT
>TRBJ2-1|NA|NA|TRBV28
CASSPPPDSDEQFF
TGTGCCAGCAGTCCTCCCCCTGACAGCGATGAGCAGTTCTTC
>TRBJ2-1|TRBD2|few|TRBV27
CASSLRLAGGNNEQFF
TGTGCCAGCAGTTTACGACTAGCGGGAGGGAACAATGAGCAGTTCTTC
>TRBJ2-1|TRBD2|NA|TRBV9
CASGHAGGYNEQFF
TGTGCCAGCGGGCACGCGGGAGGGTACAATGAGCAGTTCTTC
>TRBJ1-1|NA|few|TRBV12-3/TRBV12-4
CASSLWDINLNTEAFF
TGTGCCAGCAGTTTATGGGACATCAACTTGAACACTGAAGCTTTCTTT
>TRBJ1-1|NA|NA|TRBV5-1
CASSLGGGQSEAFF
TGCGCCAGCAGCTTGGGCGGCGGTCAGTCTGAAGCTTTCTTT
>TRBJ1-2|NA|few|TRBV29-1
CSVSGSHGYTF
TGCAGCGTTTCCGGTAGTCATGGCTACACCTTC
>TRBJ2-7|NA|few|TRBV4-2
CASSQRREGPTYEQYF
TGTGCCAGCAGCCAACGAAGGGAAGGGCCTACCTACGAGCAGTACTTC
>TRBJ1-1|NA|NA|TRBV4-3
CASSQDGQPGTEAFF
TGCGCCAGCAGCCAAGATGGGCAGCCAGGCACTGAAGCTTTCTTT
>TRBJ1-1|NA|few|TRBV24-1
CATSDLAGDTEAFF
TGTGCCACCAGTGATTTAGCGGGGGACACTGAAGCTTTCTTT
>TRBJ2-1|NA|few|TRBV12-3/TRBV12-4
CASSPRHPDNEQFF
TGTGCCAGCAGCCCTCGGCACCCCGACAATGAGCAGTTCTTC
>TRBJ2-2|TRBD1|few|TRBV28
CASRNRQGSNTGELFF
TGTGCCAGCAGAAATCGACAGGGGTCGAACACCGGGGAGCTGTTTTTT
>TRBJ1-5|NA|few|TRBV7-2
CASSQRWGGNQPQHF
TGTGCCAGCAGCCAAAGGTGGGGGGGCAATCAGCCCCAGCATTTT
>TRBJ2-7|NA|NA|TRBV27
CASTRRQYF
TGTGCCAGCACCCGGCGGCAGTACTTC
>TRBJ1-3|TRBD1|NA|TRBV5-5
CASSLDGTGGTGNTIYF
TGTGCCAGCAGCTTGGACGGGACAGGGGGCACTGGAAACACCATATATTTT
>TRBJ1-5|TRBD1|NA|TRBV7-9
CASSQTGPTYSNQPQHF
TGTGCCAGCAGCCAGACAGGGCCAACTTACAGCAATCAGCCCCAGCATTTT
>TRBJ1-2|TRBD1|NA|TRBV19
CASSQTRQGLDYGYTF
TGTGCCAGTAGCCAAACGCGACAGGGACTTGACTATGGCTACACCTTC
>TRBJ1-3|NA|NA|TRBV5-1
CASSLGPLSGNTIYF
TGCGCCAGCAGCTTGGGACCTCTCTCTGGAAACACCATATATTTT
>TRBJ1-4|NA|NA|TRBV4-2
CASSQDRGDEKLFF
TGTGCCAGCAGCCAAGACAGGGGCGATGAAAAACTGTTTTTT
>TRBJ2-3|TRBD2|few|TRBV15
CATRAGGGPDTQYF
TGTGCCACCCGAGCGGGAGGAGGGCCAGATACGCAGTATTTT
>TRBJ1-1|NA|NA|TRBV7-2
CASTTPPARSAFF
TGTGCCAGCACCACTCCCCCGGCCAGGAGCGCTTTCTTT
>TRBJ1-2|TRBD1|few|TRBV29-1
CSVEDRQGGNYGYTF
TGCAGCGTTGAAGATCGGCAGGGGGGGAACTATGGCTACACCTTC
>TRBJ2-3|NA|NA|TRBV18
CASSPKGDTQYF
TGTGCCAGCTCCCCTAAGGGGGATACGCAGTATTTT
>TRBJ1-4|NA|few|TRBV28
CASSLMGRVGEKLFF
TGTGCCAGCAGTTTAATGGGCAGGGTCGGGGAAAAACTGTTTTTT
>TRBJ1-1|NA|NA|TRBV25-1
CASSELSIGQVTPGTEAFF
TGTGCCAGCAGTGAATTGTCGATAGGGCAGGTTACCCCGGGCACTGAAGCTTTCTTT
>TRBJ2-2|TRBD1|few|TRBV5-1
CASSSGQGWEGELFF
TGCGCCAGCAGCTCCGGACAGGGATGGGAGGGGGAGCTGTTTTTT
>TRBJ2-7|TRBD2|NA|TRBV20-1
CSARGLAGARDEQYF
TGCAGTGCCCGGGGACTAGCGGGAGCTCGAGACGAGCAGTACTTC
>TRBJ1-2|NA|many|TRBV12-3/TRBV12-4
CASSLGSPGSPMDNYGYTF
TGTGCCAGCAGTTTAGGGTCACCTGGCTCGCCTATGGATAACTATGGCTACACCTTC
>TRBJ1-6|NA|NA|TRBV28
CASSLLGTKQNSPLHF
TGTGCCAGCAGTTTACTGGGGACAAAACAAAATTCACCCCTCCACTTT
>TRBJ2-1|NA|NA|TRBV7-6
CASSLSGGSYNEQFF
TGTGCCAGCAGTCTAAGTGGGGGCTCCTACAATGAGCAGTTCTTC
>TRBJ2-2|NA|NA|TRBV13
CASSLGVATGELFF
TGTGCCAGCAGCTTAGGAGTAGCGACCGGGGAGCTGTTTTTT
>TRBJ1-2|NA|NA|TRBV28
CASRPSYGCTF
TGTGCCAGCAGGCCTTCCTATGGCTGCACCTTC
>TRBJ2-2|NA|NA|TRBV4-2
CASSRRMSAGELFF
TGTGCCAGCAGCCGCAGGATGTCGGCCGGGGAGCTGTTTTTT
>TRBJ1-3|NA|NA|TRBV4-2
CASSQDLGSSGNTIYF
TGTGCCAGCAGCCAAGATCTAGGGTCCTCTGGAAACACCATATATTTT
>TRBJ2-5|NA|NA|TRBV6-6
CASSYSAGNKETQYF
TGTGCCAGCAGTTACTCGGCCGGGAACAAAGAGACCCAGTACTTC
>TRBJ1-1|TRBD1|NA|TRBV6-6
CASWTGVATEAFF
TGTGCCAGCTGGACAGGGGTGGCCACTGAAGCTTTCTTT
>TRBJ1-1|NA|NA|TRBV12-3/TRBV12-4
CASSLAKNTEAFF
TGTGCCAGCAGTTTAGCTAAAAACACTGAAGCTTTCTTT
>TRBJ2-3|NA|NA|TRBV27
CASSSQTTDTQYF
TGTGCCAGCAGTTCCCAGACCACAGATACGCAGTATTTT
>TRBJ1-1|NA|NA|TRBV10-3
CAISEGGSVTEAFF
TGTGCCATCAGTGAGGGGGGCTCGGTCACTGAAGCTTTCTTT
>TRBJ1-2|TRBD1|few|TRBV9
CASSVGDSYGYTF
TGTGCCAGCAGCGTAGGGGACAGCTATGGCTACACCTTC
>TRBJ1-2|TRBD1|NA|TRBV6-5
CASSSPLTGDYGYTF
TGTGCCAGCAGTTCCCCTCTGACAGGGGACTATGGCTACACCTTC
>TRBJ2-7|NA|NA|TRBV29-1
CSVVGDGSYEQYF
TGCAGCGTTGTAGGGGACGGATCCTACGAGCAGTACTTC
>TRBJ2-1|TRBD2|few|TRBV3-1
CASRPSGLAGAYEQFF
TGTGCCAGCAGACCATCGGGACTAGCGGGAGCCTATGAGCAGTTCTTC
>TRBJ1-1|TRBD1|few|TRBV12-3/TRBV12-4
CASKLTGGAYTEAFF
TGTGCCAGCAAATTAACAGGGGGCGCATACACTGAAGCTTTCTTT
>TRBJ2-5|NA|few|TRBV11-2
CASSSGVGLYQETQYF
TGTGCCAGCAGTTCGGGTGTGGGTTTGTACCAAGAGACCCAGTACTTC
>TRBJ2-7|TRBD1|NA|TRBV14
CASSGPGQGLYEQYF
TGTGCCAGCAGCGGACCGGGACAGGGACTCTACGAGCAGTACTTC
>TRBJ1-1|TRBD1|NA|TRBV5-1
CASSRDRGDTEAFF
TGCGCCAGCAGCCGGGACAGGGGTGATACTGAAGCTTTCTTT
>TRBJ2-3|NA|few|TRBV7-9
CASSFRTDADQDTQYF
TGTGCCAGCAGTTTTCGGACAGACGCGGATCAAGATACGCAGTATTTT
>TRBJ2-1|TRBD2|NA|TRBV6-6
CASIRAGAGGEQFF
TGTGCCAGCATTCGGGCGGGAGCTGGGGGTGAGCAGTTCTTC
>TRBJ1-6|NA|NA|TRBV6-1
CASSDPGLPPPPLHF
TGTGCCAGCAGTGATCCGGGACTCCCACCTCCACCCCTCCACTTT
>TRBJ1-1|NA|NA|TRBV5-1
CASSLLGTGSSEAFF
TGCGCCAGCAGCTTGCTAGGAACAGGATCGTCTGAAGCTTTCTTT